The present T cell receptor (beta chain) was sequenced within a study of T cell responses to AZD1222 COVID-19 vaccine (dated by TCRdb to the early 2020s). Turning to the overall study: AZD1222 recipients with second doses at about 4 weeks or about 12 weeks were pooled, because spike-specific TCR depth and breadth did not differ between schedules. TCR sequencing was performed for 230 to 250 trial participants, of whom about 200 were given two doses of AZD1222 and about 25 were given two doses of MenACWY control vaccine. Trial participants were enrolled into age subgroups of 18-55, 56-69 and 70-plus years, which contained around 150, 29 and 61 TCR-sequenced participants, respectively. The paper as a whole reports these results and caveats: In the small 56-69-year group, the increase in depth fell short of significance, most likely because of low power. Reportedly, almost half of the unique spike-specific TCRs recognized epitopes lying outside the regions that are mutated in the B.1.351 and B.1.1.7 variants. The whole spike protein was spanned by vaccine-associated CD4 TCRs, and dominant responses were seen in regions 160-218 and 743-854. No day 14 peak-response samples were available, so repertoires were characterized only after the peak T cell response. Only five or six AZD1222 recipients were SARS-CoV-2 seropositive at baseline, limiting conclusions about previously exposed vaccinees. After two AZD1222 doses, both the breadth and the depth of spike-specific TCRs were significantly higher than at day 0 and than in MenACWY recipients. Participants were mostly white British and included more females than males, and it was suggested by the authors that clonal diversity may have been underestimated.

The time point tag for this specimen amounts to: baseline before first vaccination. Samples from vaccinated people were obtained from the UK trials COV001 and COV002, which included a single-blind randomized controlled phase 2/3 trial of AZD1222 (ChAdOx1 nCoV-19) in healthy adults. For TCRbeta chain sequencing, PBMC samples from trial participants were taken at day 0 and at day 28 after the second dose. The CDR3 regions of human TCRbeta chains were analyzed by immunosequencing. Regarding the original processing steps: Repertoire TCRs were checked for matches against a reference library of SARS-CoV-2-specific TCRs that had been generated using the MIRA antigen-specificity platform. Breadth was defined as the fraction of unique TCRs that were SARS-CoV-2-associated, and depth was defined as the fraction of total T cells that were SARS-CoV-2-associated. Using the MIRA data, each spike-specific TCR was assigned both to the spike region to which the TCR was reactive and to a CD4 or CD8 class. Log10-transformed breadth and depth values were compared by one-way ANOVA with Sidak's multiple comparisons tests. Held by TCRdb, this immuneACCESS table contains in-frame sequences only and omits some clones. Under half of the omission traces to an unresolved V gene where checked; the cause of the rest is unknown. V and J calls and clone size are given by that table; D and trimming were obtained from the DNA. Present in this sample are roughly 150,000 clones, about 91% of which were seen just once. The biggest ten clones account for under 2.5% of the sample.

Notes on this clone: The antigen this receptor binds is unknown. Base qualities are not at hand, and no much larger clone is one base apart.

This clonotype was sampled from an adult in good health. Source: peripheral blood, taken on day 0 of AZD1222 vaccination.

The CDR3 here reads CASRGTPDQPQHF. The base sequence is TGTGCCAGCAGAGGGACACCGGATCAGCCCCAGCATTTT. The V gene is TRBV6-5 and the J gene is TRBJ1-5; TRBD1 is possibly the D segment (6 matching bases). The CDR3 spans 13 residues, from the cysteine through the phenylalanine. Just CDR3 DNA is preserved here, 39 bases in frame from base 1. The junction carries 11 bases between V and J, which are trimmed by 6 bases and 5 bases respectively. CDR1 and CDR2 are drawn from the germline V gene: MNHEY, SVGAGI.